Listed below are T cell receptor beta chains from one sample, sequenced in a study of blood T cell repertoires in COVID-19. Clones were sequenced by immunoSEQ multiplex PCR, and TCRdb holds only the in-frame ones, with some missing. The sample includes 200,000 or so clones, about 79% of them seen just once. Sequencing was performed on PBMCs or T cells enriched from blood (not recorded which). These receptors originate from a middle-aged woman with acute COVID-19. The CDR3 runs from the conserved cysteine through the conserved F or W. Fields, in order: clone size, J gene, V gene, D gene, CDR3 DNA, CDR3 protein. A D gene is named only where the DNA matches it firmly. Size values are once, few and many counts, or a class for expanded clones, and some rows have none.

abundance: .
j_gene: TRBJ2-1
v_gene: TRBV15
d_gene: TRBD2
CDR3nt: TGTGCCACCAGCAGCGGGGGGGTTTACAATGAGCAGTTCTTC
CDR3aa: CATSSGGVYNEQFF

abundance: .
j_gene: TRBJ1-5
v_gene: TRBV30
d_gene: .
CDR3nt: TGTGCCTGGGGAGCCAGTGGAGGCGGCAATCAGCCCCAGCATTTT
CDR3aa: CAWGASGGGNQPQHF

abundance: .
j_gene: TRBJ2-7
v_gene: TRBV5-5
d_gene: .
CDR3nt: TGTGCCAGCAGCACTGGCAGGGACTACGAGCAGTACTTC
CDR3aa: CASSTGRDYEQYF

abundance: .
j_gene: TRBJ1-2
v_gene: TRBV2
d_gene: .
CDR3nt: TGTGCCAGCAGTGGGGGCCCCCACTACTATGGCTACACCTTC
CDR3aa: CASSGGPHYYGYTF

abundance: .
j_gene: TRBJ2-4
v_gene: TRBV5-1
d_gene: .
CDR3nt: TGCGCCAGCAACCCCGAGGAGGGTGCCAAAAACATTCAGTACTTC
CDR3aa: CASNPEEGAKNIQYF

abundance: .
j_gene: TRBJ2-7
v_gene: TRBV5-6
d_gene: TRBD1
CDR3nt: TGTGCCAGCAGCCCTGGACAGGGGCAAGGCTACGAGCAGTACTTC
CDR3aa: CASSPGQGQGYEQYF

abundance: once
j_gene: TRBJ1-1
v_gene: TRBV2
d_gene: .
CDR3nt: TGTGCCAGCAGCGCCAGGGGCTCTTACACTGAAGCTTTCTTT
CDR3aa: CASSARGSYTEAFF

abundance: .
j_gene: TRBJ1-2
v_gene: TRBV29-1
d_gene: .
CDR3nt: TGCAGCGTTGAACAGGACTATGGCTACACCTTC
CDR3aa: CSVEQDYGYTF

abundance: .
j_gene: TRBJ2-7
v_gene: TRBV13
d_gene: .
CDR3nt: TGTGCCAGCAGCCCAGGGGCCAGTTACGAGCAGTACTTC
CDR3aa: CASSPGASYEQYF

abundance: .
j_gene: TRBJ1-1
v_gene: TRBV7-2
d_gene: TRBD1
CDR3nt: TGTGCCAGCAGCTATACAGGGGGGGGTGAAGCTTTCTTT
CDR3aa: CASSYTGGGEAFF

abundance: .
j_gene: TRBJ1-2
v_gene: TRBV5-5
d_gene: TRBD1
CDR3nt: TGTGCCAGCAGCTTGGGACAGGGCTTTGGCTACACCTTC
CDR3aa: CASSLGQGFGYTF

abundance: .
j_gene: TRBJ2-1
v_gene: TRBV2
d_gene: TRBD2
CDR3nt: TGTGCCAGCAGCCTACACCCTACTAGCGTCTCCTACAATGAGCAGTTCTTC
CDR3aa: CASSLHPTSVSYNEQFF

abundance: .
j_gene: TRBJ2-7
v_gene: TRBV4-1
d_gene: TRBD2
CDR3nt: TGCGCCAGCAGACCGGGGGGGAGTACGTCCTACGAGCAGTACTTC
CDR3aa: CASRPGGSTSYEQYF

abundance: .
j_gene: TRBJ2-2
v_gene: TRBV27
d_gene: .
CDR3nt: TGTGCCAGCAGTCCGTCAGCGAACACCGGGGAGCTGTTTTTT
CDR3aa: CASSPSANTGELFF

abundance: few
j_gene: TRBJ2-3
v_gene: TRBV2
d_gene: TRBD1
CDR3nt: TGTGCCAGCAGTAAAGGGACAGGGGGCCAAGATACGCAGTATTTT
CDR3aa: CASSKGTGGQDTQYF

abundance: .
j_gene: TRBJ2-7
v_gene: TRBV28
d_gene: TRBD2
CDR3nt: TGTGCCAGCAATTTACGGGGGGGCGGACGGGACGAGCAGTACTTC
CDR3aa: CASNLRGGGRDEQYF

abundance: .
j_gene: TRBJ1-5
v_gene: TRBV4-1
d_gene: .
CDR3nt: TGCGCCAGCAGCCAGAGAAGCGCTCTCAATCAGCCCCAGCATTTT
CDR3aa: CASSQRSALNQPQHF

abundance: .
j_gene: TRBJ2-1
v_gene: TRBV27
d_gene: TRBD2
CDR3nt: TGTGCCAGCAGTTTTATAGCGGGAGGGCTGAATGAGCAGTTCTTC
CDR3aa: CASSFIAGGLNEQFF

abundance: .
j_gene: TRBJ2-1
v_gene: TRBV29-1
d_gene: .
CDR3nt: TGCAGCGTTGCCAGGGCTAACAATGAGCAGTTCTTC
CDR3aa: CSVARANNEQFF

abundance: few
j_gene: TRBJ1-2
v_gene: TRBV6-1
d_gene: .
CDR3nt: TGTGCCAGCAGTGGCTCCGGGACTTGGGGCTACTATGGCTACACCTTC
CDR3aa: CASSGSGTWGYYGYTF

abundance: few
j_gene: TRBJ2-6
v_gene: TRBV24-1
d_gene: .
CDR3nt: TGTGCCACCAGTGATGGACAGAGTGACGGGGCCAACGTCCTGACTTTC
CDR3aa: CATSDGQSDGANVLTF

abundance: once
j_gene: TRBJ2-2
v_gene: TRBV7-2
d_gene: TRBD2
CDR3nt: TGTGCCAGCAGCCGCCGGACTAGCGGGAGTAACGGGGAGCTGTTTTTT
CDR3aa: CASSRRTSGSNGELFF

abundance: .
j_gene: TRBJ2-1
v_gene: TRBV2
d_gene: TRBD2
CDR3nt: TGTGCCAGCAGTGAAGGGCGGGGGACGTTTGAGCAGTTCTTC
CDR3aa: CASSEGRGTFEQFF

abundance: .
j_gene: TRBJ2-7
v_gene: TRBV5-4
d_gene: TRBD2
CDR3nt: TGTGCCAGCAGCGCGGGACTAGCGGGAGCAGTCTACGAGCAGTACTTC
CDR3aa: CASSAGLAGAVYEQYF

abundance: .
j_gene: TRBJ1-6
v_gene: TRBV7-2
d_gene: .
CDR3nt: TGTGCCAGCATCCTGACGGGGTCTTCACCCCTCCACTTT
CDR3aa: CASILTGSSPLHF

abundance: .
j_gene: TRBJ2-1
v_gene: TRBV4-2
d_gene: TRBD2
CDR3nt: TGTGCCAGCACCCCTAGCGGGGGGAACGGTGAGCAGTTCTTC
CDR3aa: CASTPSGGNGEQFF

abundance: .
j_gene: TRBJ2-7
v_gene: TRBV18
d_gene: TRBD2
CDR3nt: TGTGCCAGCTCACGTCAGCGGGAGACCAACGAGCAGTACTTC
CDR3aa: CASSRQRETNEQYF

abundance: .
j_gene: TRBJ1-1
v_gene: TRBV6-5
d_gene: TRBD1
CDR3nt: TGTGCCAGCAGTTACTCAAACAGGGGGCGCGACACTGAAGCTTTCTTT
CDR3aa: CASSYSNRGRDTEAFF

abundance: .
j_gene: TRBJ1-1
v_gene: TRBV18
d_gene: TRBD1
CDR3nt: TGTGCCAGCTCAATGGGACAGAGGAACACTGAAGCTTTCTTT
CDR3aa: CASSMGQRNTEAFF

abundance: .
j_gene: TRBJ1-5
v_gene: TRBV27
d_gene: TRBD1
CDR3nt: TGTGCCAGCAGTCAGGGGGAGAGTCAGCCCCAGCATTTT
CDR3aa: CASSQGESQPQHF

abundance: .
j_gene: TRBJ2-3
v_gene: TRBV18
d_gene: TRBD1
CDR3nt: TGTGCCAGCTCACTGGACAGGGTGGATACGCAGTATTTT
CDR3aa: CASSLDRVDTQYF

abundance: .
j_gene: TRBJ1-3
v_gene: TRBV7-6
d_gene: .
CDR3nt: TGTGCCAGCAGCTCTAGACCCGGCTCTGGAAACACCATATATTTT
CDR3aa: CASSSRPGSGNTIYF

abundance: .
j_gene: TRBJ2-7
v_gene: TRBV10-3
d_gene: TRBD2
CDR3nt: TGTGCCATCAGAGATCTAGCGGGAGACTACGAGCAGTACTTC
CDR3aa: CAIRDLAGDYEQYF

abundance: .
j_gene: TRBJ1-1
v_gene: TRBV29-1
d_gene: .
CDR3nt: TGCAGCGTTAGTCCCTCTCTAATGAACACTGAAGCTTTCTTT
CDR3aa: CSVSPSLMNTEAFF

abundance: once
j_gene: TRBJ2-7
v_gene: TRBV27
d_gene: TRBD1
CDR3nt: TGTGCCAGCAGTTTTTCCGGGACAGATTACGAGCAGTACTTC
CDR3aa: CASSFSGTDYEQYF

abundance: .
j_gene: TRBJ2-7
v_gene: TRBV19
d_gene: .
CDR3nt: TGTGCCAGTAGTAACAGGTTGAGCTCCTACGAGCAGTACTTC
CDR3aa: CASSNRLSSYEQYF

abundance: .
j_gene: TRBJ1-2
v_gene: TRBV27
d_gene: .
CDR3nt: TGTGCCAGCACCACCTGGGAGGGGGAGAACTATGGCTACACCTTC
CDR3aa: CASTTWEGENYGYTF

abundance: .
j_gene: TRBJ2-1
v_gene: TRBV11-3
d_gene: .
CDR3nt: TGTGCCAGCAGCCCGGGGATTAGCTCCTACAATGAGCAGTTCTTC
CDR3aa: CASSPGISSYNEQFF